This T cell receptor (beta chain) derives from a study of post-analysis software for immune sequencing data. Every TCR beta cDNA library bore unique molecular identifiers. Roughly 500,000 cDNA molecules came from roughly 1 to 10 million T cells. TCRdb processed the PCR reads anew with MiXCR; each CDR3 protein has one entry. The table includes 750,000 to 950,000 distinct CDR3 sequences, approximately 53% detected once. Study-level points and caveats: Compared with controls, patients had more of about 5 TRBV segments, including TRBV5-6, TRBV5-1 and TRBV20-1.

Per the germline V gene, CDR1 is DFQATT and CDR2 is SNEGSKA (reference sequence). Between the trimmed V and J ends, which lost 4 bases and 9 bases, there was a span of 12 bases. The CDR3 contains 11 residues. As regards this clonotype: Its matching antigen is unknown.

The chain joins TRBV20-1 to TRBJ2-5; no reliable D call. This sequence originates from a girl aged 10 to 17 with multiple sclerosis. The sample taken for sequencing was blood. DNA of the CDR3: TGCAGTGCTAAAATCGAAAGGGCCCAGTACTTC. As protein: CSAKIERAQYF.